This TCR beta chain was retrieved from a study of graft-versus-host responses after intestinal transplantation. Sequencing used immunoSEQ multiplex PCR; TCRdb keeps in-frame clones, though not all of them. The repertoire consists of 84,000 or so clones, with around 84% occurring once and the leading ten covering roughly 0.83%. This CDR3 region has 14 residues. Germline-derived CDR1 and CDR2 are MNHEY and SMNVEV (reference sequence). V lost 2 bases, J lost 2 bases, and 8 bases lay in between. Turning to this clone: Its target is not known.

The sequences come from unstimulated CD4+ T cells sorted from spleen or lymph node cells, collected before intestinal transplant. This sequence originates from a human donor who received an intestinal transplant. The V gene is TRBV27, the J gene TRBJ2-3; TRBD2 might be the D (5 bases). In DNA, the CDR3 is TGTGCCAGCAGTTTAAATAGCGACACAGATACGCAGTATTTT. It yields the protein CASSLNSDTDTQYF.